The TCR beta chain described here comes from a study of blood T cell repertoires in COVID-19. Trimming removed 4 bases from V and 2 bases from J; junction bases left unmatched: 7. Looked up from germline, CDR1 is SGHRS and CDR2 is YFSETQ. The CDR3 contains 15 residues. Sequencing was performed with immunoSEQ multiplex PCR; in TCRdb, only in-frame clones are kept and a portion is missing. The sample shows 150,000 to 200,000 clones, roughly 88% of them seen only once. Membership in each cohort depended on participant-reported clinical history. Sequenced: PBMCs or T cells enriched from blood (not recorded which). The receptor's source is a woman between 55 and 75 years old who had recovered from COVID-19. The rearrangement uses TRBV5-1 and TRBJ2-7; TRBD1 agrees at 9 bases. CDR3 sequence: CASSAGQGPTYEQYF. CDR3 coding DNA: TGCGCCAGCAGCGCGGGACAGGGCCCTACCTACGAGCAGTACTTC.